One TCR beta chain is described in this entry. Its specificity is unknown. The data were obtained in a study of CD8 T cells in Susac syndrome. Study-level findings and limits: Clonal expansion was missing from Susac syndrome CD4+ T cell repertoires.

CDR1 and CDR2 from the germline V gene are DFQATT and SNEGSKA (reference sequence). The CDR3 is 15 amino acids. V lost 1 base to trimming and J lost 0 bases, with 10 bases between them. Reverse transcription used roughly 0.5 to 1 ug RNA and random hexamers. With immunoSEQ multiplex PCR, TCR beta CDR3 was amplified across 54 Vbeta and 13 Jbeta. TCRdb called the immunoSEQ multiplex PCR reads again in MiXCR, with one record for every CDR3 protein. Of more than 150,000 distinct CDR3 sequences listed, approximately 95% are singletons. Source material: CD4+ T cells from PBMCs. V is TRBV20-1 and J is TRBJ1-5; no firm D call. This TCR was sampled from a human donor with Susac syndrome. CDR3 DNA sequence: TGCAGTGCTAGAGGGCAGTTCTATAGCAATCAGCCCCAGCATTTT. This translates into CSARGQFYSNQPQHF.